One and the same sample provided the 31 T cell receptor beta chains below, sequenced in a study of T cell changes during pregnancy in multiple sclerosis. Assay used: immunoSEQ multiplex PCR; TCRdb lists only in-frame clones, some missing. The data show 100,000 or so clones, with around 92% seen just once and 2% to 2.5% held by the top ten. The sample was peripheral blood, taken in the third trimester of pregnancy. These receptor sequences come from a female donor with multiple sclerosis, enrolled in a pregnancy study.

This rearrangement joins TRBV19 to TRBJ2-7; 10 bases align to TRBD2. The V segment lost 5 bases and the J segment 0 bases; nucleotides outside the gene matches: 7. CDR1 and CDR2 (germline): LNHDA, SQIVND (reference sequence). There are 16 residues in the CDR3. CDR3 sequence (DNA): TGTGCCAGTAGTCCTCTAGCGGGAGTCACCTCCTACGAGCAGTACTTC. Its translation is CASSPLAGVTSYEQYF.

The chain links TRBV18 to TRBJ1-2; 8 bases line up with TRBD1. CDR1 and CDR2 (germline): KGHSH, LQKENI. CDR3 length: 15 residues. V trimming: 2 bases; J trimming: 0 bases; junction bases outside the gene matches: 2. The CDR3 nucleotides are TGTGCCAGCTCACCAGAGGACAGGGCTAACTATGGCTACACCTTC. It codes for CASSPEDRANYGYTF.

The chain employs TRBV4-1 and TRBJ2-7; the match to TRBD1 covers 8 bases. Per germline, CDR1 MGHRA and CDR2 YSYEKL. This CDR3 is built from 13 residues. The V gene end was trimmed by 5 bases and the J gene end by 5 bases; junction bases not matched to a gene: 5. In DNA, the CDR3 is TGCGCCAGCAGCTCCCCAGGGGGCAACGAGCAGTACTTC. It translates to CASSSPGGNEQYF.

The CDR3 sequence is CSAFTGDANQPQHF. Here the CDR3 DNA reads TGCAGCGCTTTCACAGGGGATGCGAATCAGCCCCAGCATTTT. The J gene is TRBJ1-5, the V gene TRBV29-1; TRBD1 matches at 7 bases. There are 14 residues in the CDR3. From germline, CDR1 is SQVTM and CDR2 ANQGSEA. J lost 4 bases, V lost 7 bases, and 10 bases had no gene match.

This clone has only one observation. The chain has TRBV23-1 and TRBJ1-5, with D perhaps matching TRBD1 (5 bases). TRBV23-1 is marked as an open reading frame, function uncertain. The CDR3 has 14 amino acids. V shed 4 bases and J shed 5 bases, with 12 bases lying between them. This CDR3 reads CASSPGRDYQPQHF. The CDR3 coding sequence is TGCGCCAGCAGTCCCGGGAGGGACTATCAGCCCCAGCATTTT.

This clone was picked up one time. The rearrangement links TRBV5-1 to TRBJ2-5, with 11 nucleotides matching TRBD1. This CDR3 has 15 amino acids. With V trimmed by 0 bases and J by 4 bases, 2 bases remained unmatched. Germline loops: CDR1 SGHRS, CDR2 YFSETQ. This chain's CDR3 is CASSLGGTGGETQYF. The CDR3 DNA is TGCGCCAGCAGCTTGGGGGGGACAGGGGGAGAGACCCAGTACTTC.

J is TRBJ2-7 and V is TRBV29-1; possibly TRBD1 for D (6 bases). V gave up 6 bases and J gave up 8 bases, with 23 bases separating them. The CDR3 has 14 amino acids. CDR1 is SQVTM, CDR2 ANQGSEA, per germline. In nucleotides, the CDR3 is TGCAGCGTGGCGATAACAGGGATCCGTGAGAAGCAGTACTTC. It yields the protein CSVAITGIREKQYF.

The chain joins TRBV28 to TRBJ1-1; D not resolved. V was clipped by 2 bases and J by 0 bases, with 7 bases between them. Germline values: CDR1 MDHEN, CDR2 SYDVKM. CDR3 length: 14 residues. The CDR3 DNA reads as TGTGCCAGCAGTTTAACACCAATGAACACTGAAGCTTTCTTT. Translation gives CASSLTPMNTEAFF.

The rearrangement links TRBV19 to TRBJ2-7; 7 bases are a match to TRBD1. Germline V gene lookup returns CDR1 LNHDA and CDR2 SQIVND (reference sequence). The V segment lost 7 bases and the J segment 2 bases; nucleotides outside the gene matches: 17. CDR3 size: 17 residues. The CDR3 reads CASTLIFQQGMAYEQYF. DNA of the CDR3: TGTGCCAGTACCCTAATCTTCCAACAGGGGATGGCCTACGAGCAGTACTTC.

J is TRBJ2-7 and V is TRBV2, with 9 positions matching TRBD2. This CDR3 comprises 15 residues. Germline V CDR1 and CDR2: SNHLY, FYNNEI. V lost 7 bases to trimming and J lost 7 bases; unmatched junction nucleotides: 14. The CDR3 loop reads CASNPGRGRAGEQYF. CDR3 nucleotides: TGTGCCAGCAATCCGGGGCGCGGGAGGGCCGGTGAGCAGTACTTC. The full variable domain, with the rest looked up from reference TRBV2 and TRBJ2-7, is EPEVTQTPSHQVTQMGQEVILRCVPISNHLYFYWYRQILGQKVEFLVSFYNNEISEKSEIFDDQFSVERPDGSNFTLKIRSTKLEDSAMYFCASNPGRGRAGEQYFGPGTRLTVT.

The chain joins TRBV4-1 to TRBJ2-1; TRBD2 matches at 11 bases. V gave up 3 bases and J gave up 6 bases; unmatched junction bases: 4. This CDR3 comprises 15 residues. Germline V gene lookup returns CDR1 MGHRA and CDR2 YSYEKL. CDR3 bases: TGCGCCAGCAGCCACCGACTAGCGGGGTTCAATGAGCAGTTCTTC. Translated: CASSHRLAGFNEQFF.

The CDR3 nucleotides are TGCGCCAGCAGTGAGGGACTAAGCCTGCCCCAGCATTTT. It is translated as CASSEGLSLPQHF. The chain is built from TRBV10-2 and TRBJ1-5; no firm D call. The CDR3 extends over 13 amino acids. Trimming shortened V by 2 bases and J by 9 bases, and 11 bases separated the two germline ends. Germline CDR1 and CDR2: WSHSY and SAAADI.

The genes are TRBV7-9 and TRBJ2-1; 12 bases match TRBD2. V shed 2 bases, J shed 3 bases, and the junction held 2 bases outside the gene matches. CDR1 is SEHNR and CDR2 is FQNEAQ in the germline V gene (reference sequence). The CDR3 loop spans 16 amino acids. The CDR3 sequence is CASSLKTSGGYNEQFF. CDR3 sequence (DNA): TGTGCCAGCAGCTTAAAGACTAGCGGGGGCTACAATGAGCAGTTCTTC.

The CDR3 loop reads CASSLQIFPGLPPAYEQYF. CDR3 coding DNA: TGTGCCAGCAGCCTCCAGATTTTTCCGGGACTACCCCCCGCCTACGAGCAGTACTTC. V usage is TRBV4-2 and J usage is TRBJ2-7; 7 bases match TRBD2. Per the germline V gene, CDR1 is LGHNA and CDR2 is YNFKEQ. Trimming cost V 4 bases and J 2 bases; bases outside gene matches: 20. The CDR3 sequence is 19 residues long.

This sequence joins TRBV5-8 and TRBJ1-3; D is unresolved. The CDR3 runs 15 residues. Trimming removed 1 base from V and 0 bases from J, with 8 bases in between. The germline gives CDR1 SGHTS, CDR2 YDEGEE. The CDR3 nucleotides read TGTGCCAGCAGCTTGACGGGGATCTCTGGAAACACCATATATTTT. This gives the protein CASSLTGISGNTIYF. Variable domain in full (rest from reference TRBV5-8 and TRBJ1-3): EAGVTQSPTHLIKTRGQQATLRCSPISGHTSVYWYQQALGLGLQFLLWYDEGEERNRGNFPPRFSGRQFPNYSSELNVNALELEDSALYLCASSLTGISGNTIYFGEGSWLTVV.

The rearrangement uses TRBV4-1 and TRBJ1-1; D is ambiguous. V was cut by 1 base and J by 3 bases, with 15 bases left in between. The CDR3 loop spans 16 amino acids. Per germline, CDR1 MGHRA and CDR2 YSYEKL. Here the CDR3 reads CASSQVLLAVDTEAFF. CDR3 nucleotides: TGCGCCAGCAGCCAAGTGCTGCTGGCGGTGGACACTGAAGCTTTCTTT.

This clone was observed a handful of times. The junction departs from germline at one end; a sequencing error may be responsible. The V gene is TRBV7-7, the J gene TRBJ2-2, with a weak D call TRBD2 (6 bases). The CDR3 is 14 residues long. CDR1 is SSHAT and CDR2 is FNYEAQ in the germline V gene (reference sequence). DNA for the CDR3: TGTGCTAGCAGCTTAGTGCGGGGCACCGGGGAGCTGTTTTTT. Translating it yields CASSLVRGTGELFF.

This rearrangement joins TRBV2 to TRBJ2-5; 10 bases are a match to TRBD2. The CDR3 sequence is 15 residues long. The V gene's germline CDR1 is SNHLY and CDR2 FYNNEI. J lost 5 bases, V lost 7 bases, and 10 bases had no gene match. CDR3 nucleotides: TGTGCCAGCACCCCTAAGAAGCGGGAGGGGGAGACCCAGTACTTC. This translates into CASTPKKREGETQYF. The whole variable domain, filled in from reference TRBV2 and TRBJ2-5, reads EPEVTQTPSHQVTQMGQEVILRCVPISNHLYFYWYRQILGQKVEFLVSFYNNEISEKSEIFDDQFSVERPDGSNFTLKIRSTKLEDSAMYFCASTPKKREGETQYFGPGTRLLVL.

This chain links TRBV5-1 with TRBJ2-5; possible D gene TRBD2, 6 bases. The V gene lost 4 bases and the J gene lost 4 bases, with 14 bases spanning the gap. Germline CDR1 reads SGHRS; CDR2 reads YFSETQ. There are 14 residues in the CDR3. As DNA, the CDR3 is TGCGCCAGCAGCCGCGGGGTGTCCCGAGAGACCCAGTACTTC. This encodes CASSRGVSRETQYF. The whole variable domain, remainder taken from reference TRBV5-1 and TRBJ2-5, is KAGVTQTPRYLIKTRGQQVTLSCSPISGHRSVSWYQQTPGQGLQFLFEYFSETQRNKGNFPGRFSGRQFSNSRSEMNVSTLELGDSALYLCASSRGVSRETQYFGPGTRLLVL.

V is TRBV27 and J is TRBJ2-2; weak D call: TRBD2 (6 bases). V was trimmed by 6 bases and J by 5 bases, leaving 10 bases between them. CDR1 MNHEY and CDR2 SMNVEV come from the germline V gene (reference sequence). The length of the CDR3 is 13 residues. The CDR3 loop is CASSSGGTGELFF. The CDR3 DNA sequence: TGTGCCAGCAGCAGCGGAGGGACCGGGGAGCTGTTTTTT.

The chain recombines TRBV7-6 with TRBJ1-5, with 7 bases aligning to TRBD1. The CDR3 extends over 17 amino acids. From germline, CDR1 is SGHVS and CDR2 FNYEAQ. V lost 4 bases to trimming and J lost 0 bases; unmatched junction nucleotides: 9. This CDR3 is CASSSTWGTASNQPQHF. The CDR3 bases are TGTGCCAGCAGCTCGACCTGGGGGACAGCTAGCAATCAGCCCCAGCATTTT. Looking up the rest from reference TRBV7-6 and TRBJ1-5 gives the full variable domain: GAGVSQSPRYKVTKRGQDVALRCDPISGHVSLYWYRQALGQGPEFLTYFNYEAQQDKSGLPNDRFSAERPEGSISTLTIQRTEQRDSAMYRCASSSTWGTASNQPQHFGDGTRLSIL.

The V gene is TRBV5-1, the J gene TRBJ2-5, with 8 bases aligning to TRBD2. This CDR3 has 13 amino acids. From germline, CDR1 is SGHRS and CDR2 YFSETQ. The ends lost 3 bases at V and 3 bases at J; junction bases unmatched: 1. The CDR3 DNA reads TGCGCCAGCAGCTCGGGACTAGAAGAGACCCAGTACTTC. Its protein is CASSSGLEETQYF.

This chain uses TRBV6-5 with TRBJ2-3; TRBD2 aligns across 8 bases. V shed 5 bases and J 2 bases; nucleotides not matched to a gene: 6. Germline V gene sequence: CDR1 MNHEY, CDR2 SVGAGI. The CDR3 totals 15 residues. The CDR3 loop reads CASSPSGFYTDTQYF. The CDR3 DNA reads TGTGCCAGCAGTCCTAGCGGGTTTTACACAGATACGCAGTATTTT.

This clone has a single count. CDR3 bases: TGTGCCAGCAGCTTTAGACTAGCGGGAGGGCCTGAGACCCAGTACTTC. It codes for CASSFRLAGGPETQYF. The chain employs TRBV7-9 and TRBJ2-5; 14 nucleotides match TRBD2. CDR3 length: 16 residues. Unmatched junction bases numbered 5, after V lost 3 bases and J lost 5 bases. The germline CDR1 and CDR2 sequences are SEHNR and FQNEAQ (reference sequence).

The CDR3 DNA follows: TGCGCCAGCAGTCTTGGGCTACAGGGGTGTCAGCCCCAGCATTTT. Amino acid sequence: CASSLGLQGCQPQHF. The chain joins TRBV23-1 to TRBJ1-5; TRBD1 matches at 7 bases. TRBV23-1 is assigned to the ORF class and has an uncertain function. Trimming removed 4 bases from V and 6 bases from J; junction bases left unmatched: 9. The CDR3 extends over 15 amino acids.

The chain is built from TRBV13 and TRBJ2-3; 8 nucleotides agree with TRBD2. The CDR3 is 15 amino acids. The junction had 3 bases not matched to a gene; V was cut back by 0 bases and J by 4 bases. CDR1 is PRHDT, CDR2 FYEKMQ, per germline (reference sequence). Here the CDR3 reads CASSLGSGGPDTQYF. CDR3 coding DNA: TGTGCCAGCAGCTTAGGATCGGGAGGGCCAGATACGCAGTATTTT.

The V gene is TRBV7-2, the J gene TRBJ2-3; 10 bases agree with TRBD2. V trimming: 2 bases; J trimming: 1 base; junction bases outside the gene matches: 0. Germline V gives CDR1 SGHTA, CDR2 FQGNSA. The CDR3 is 15 residues long. CDR3 sequence (DNA): TGTGCCAGCAGCTTAACTAGCGGGGGCACAGATACGCAGTATTTT. This codes for CASSLTSGGTDTQYF.

The sample holds one count of this clone. The V gene is TRBV5-4, the J gene TRBJ2-1, with 7 nucleotides matching TRBD1. Germline-derived CDR1 and CDR2 are SGHNT and YYREEE (reference sequence). This CDR3 contains 12 residues. V lost 4 bases and J lost 10; bases outside the gene matches: 5. This CDR3 is CASSLQGYEQFF. In nucleotides, the CDR3 is TGTGCCAGCAGCCTACAGGGGTACGAGCAGTTCTTC. Combining the CDR3 with reference TRBV5-4 and TRBJ2-1 gives the whole variable domain ETGVTQSPTHLIKTRGQQVTLRCSSQSGHNTVSWYQQALGQGPQFIFQYYREEENGRGNFPPRFSGLQFPNYSSELNVNALELDDSALYLCASSLQGYEQFFGPGTRLTVL.

CDR3 protein: CASSLSLLAGNEQFF. CDR3 nucleotides: TGTGCCAGCAGCTTAAGCTTGCTAGCGGGAAATGAGCAGTTCTTC. The chain uses TRBV7-9 and TRBJ2-1, with 9 bases lining up with TRBD2. The junction had 6 bases not matched to a gene; V was cut back by 2 bases and J by 7 bases. The CDR3 runs 15 residues. Germline CDR1 reads SEHNR; CDR2 reads FQNEAQ (reference sequence).

The chain employs TRBV6-6 and TRBJ2-7; D is perhaps TRBD2 (5 bases). Germline loops: CDR1 MNHNY, CDR2 SVGAGI (reference sequence). Trimming pared 2 bases from V and 7 bases from J, leaving 12 bases between. The CDR3 consists of 13 residues. For the CDR3, the DNA is TGTGCCAGCAGTTACGGACCGGGGTGGGAGCAGTACTTC. This sequence encodes CASSYGPGWEQYF.

V gene TRBV6-5 combines with J gene TRBJ2-7; D might be TRBD1 (6 bases). The germline V gene has CDR1 MNHEY and CDR2 SVGAGI. Trimming removed 8 bases from V and 2 bases from J, with 16 bases in between. There are 14 residues in the CDR3. In nucleotides, the CDR3 is TGTGCCAGCGCACAGGGTACGGGGCCCTACGAGCAGTACTTC. This translates into CASAQGTGPYEQYF.